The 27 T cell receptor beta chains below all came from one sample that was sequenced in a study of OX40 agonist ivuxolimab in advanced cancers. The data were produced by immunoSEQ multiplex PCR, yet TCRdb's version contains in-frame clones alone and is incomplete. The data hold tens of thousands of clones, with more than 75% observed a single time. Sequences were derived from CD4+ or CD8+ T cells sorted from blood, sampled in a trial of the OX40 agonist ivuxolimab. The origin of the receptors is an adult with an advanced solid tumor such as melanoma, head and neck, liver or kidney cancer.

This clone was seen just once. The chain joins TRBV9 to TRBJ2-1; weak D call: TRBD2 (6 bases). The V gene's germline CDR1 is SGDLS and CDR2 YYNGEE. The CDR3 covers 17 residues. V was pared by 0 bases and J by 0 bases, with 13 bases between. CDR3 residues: CASSVVGTESSYNEQFF. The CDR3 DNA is TGTGCCAGCAGCGTAGTAGGGACTGAGAGCTCCTACAATGAGCAGTTCTTC.

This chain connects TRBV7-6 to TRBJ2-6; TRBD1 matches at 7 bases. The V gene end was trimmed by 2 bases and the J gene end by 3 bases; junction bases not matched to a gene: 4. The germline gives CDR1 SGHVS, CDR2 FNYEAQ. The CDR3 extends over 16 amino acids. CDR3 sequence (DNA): TGTGCCAGCAGCTTACCGCAGGGGGTTGGGGCCAACGTCCTGACTTTC. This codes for CASSLPQGVGANVLTF.

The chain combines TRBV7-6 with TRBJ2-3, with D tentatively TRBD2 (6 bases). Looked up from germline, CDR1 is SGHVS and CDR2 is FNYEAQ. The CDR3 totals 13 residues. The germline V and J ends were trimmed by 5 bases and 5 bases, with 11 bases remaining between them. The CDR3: CASSPGTEDTQYF. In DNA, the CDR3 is TGTGCCAGCAGCCCCGGGACTGAAGATACGCAGTATTTT.

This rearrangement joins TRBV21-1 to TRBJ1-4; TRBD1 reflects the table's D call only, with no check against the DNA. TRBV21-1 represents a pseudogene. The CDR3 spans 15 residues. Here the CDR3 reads CASSKACRGDEKLFF. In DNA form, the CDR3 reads TGTGCCAGCAGCAAAGCTTGTAGGGGCGACGAAAAACTGTTTTTT.

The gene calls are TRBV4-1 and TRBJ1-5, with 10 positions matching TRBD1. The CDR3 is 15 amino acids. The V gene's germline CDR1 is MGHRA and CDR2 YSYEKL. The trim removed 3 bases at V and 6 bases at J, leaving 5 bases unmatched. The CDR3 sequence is CASSHDRGLGQPQHF. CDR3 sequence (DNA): TGCGCCAGCAGCCATGACAGGGGGCTGGGTCAGCCCCAGCATTTT.

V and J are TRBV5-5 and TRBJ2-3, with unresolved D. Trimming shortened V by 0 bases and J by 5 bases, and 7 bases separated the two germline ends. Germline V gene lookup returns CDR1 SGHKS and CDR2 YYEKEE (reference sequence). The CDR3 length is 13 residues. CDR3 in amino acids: CASSLAILDTQYF. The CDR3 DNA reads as TGTGCCAGCAGCTTGGCGATCTTAGATACGCAGTATTTT.

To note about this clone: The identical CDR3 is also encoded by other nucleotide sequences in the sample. The DNA for the CDR3 is TGTGCCAGCAGTGAAGGTACAGGCACAGATACGCAGTATTTT. Translating it yields CASSEGTGTDTQYF. The V gene is TRBV2, the J gene TRBJ2-3; D is ambiguous. V dropped 1 base and J dropped 1 base, with 6 bases sitting between them. Germline V gives CDR1 SNHLY, CDR2 FYNNEI. This CDR3 region has 14 residues.

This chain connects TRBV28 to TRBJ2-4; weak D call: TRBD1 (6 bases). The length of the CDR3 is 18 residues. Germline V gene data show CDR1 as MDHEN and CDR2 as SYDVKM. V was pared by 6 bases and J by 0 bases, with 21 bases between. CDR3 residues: CASSSTGKSVIAKNIQYF. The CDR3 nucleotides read TGTGCCAGCAGCAGTACAGGGAAGTCCGTTATAGCCAAAAACATTCAGTACTTC.

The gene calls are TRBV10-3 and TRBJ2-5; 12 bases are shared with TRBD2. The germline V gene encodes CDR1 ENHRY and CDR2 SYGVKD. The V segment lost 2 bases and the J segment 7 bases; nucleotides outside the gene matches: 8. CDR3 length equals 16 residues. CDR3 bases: TGTGCCATCAGTGAGGTCCTAGCGGGAGGGGGCGGGACCCAGTACTTC. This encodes CAISEVLAGGGGTQYF.

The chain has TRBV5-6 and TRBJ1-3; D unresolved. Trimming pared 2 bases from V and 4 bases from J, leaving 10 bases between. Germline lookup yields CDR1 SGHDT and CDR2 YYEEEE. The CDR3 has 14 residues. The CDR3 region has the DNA TGTGCCAGCAGCTTCTGGGGTTCCGGAAACACCATATATTTT. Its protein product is CASSFWGSGNTIYF.

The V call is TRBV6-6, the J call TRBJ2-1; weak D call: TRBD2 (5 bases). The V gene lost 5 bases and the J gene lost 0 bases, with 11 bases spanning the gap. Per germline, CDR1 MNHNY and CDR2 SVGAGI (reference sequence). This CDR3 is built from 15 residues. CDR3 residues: CASSEGLSSYNEQFF. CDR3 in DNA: TGTGCCAGCAGTGAGGGTCTGAGCTCCTACAATGAGCAGTTCTTC.

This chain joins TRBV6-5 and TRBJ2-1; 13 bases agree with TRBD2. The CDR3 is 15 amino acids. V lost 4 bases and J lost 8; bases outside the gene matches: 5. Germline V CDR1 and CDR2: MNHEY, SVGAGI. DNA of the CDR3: TGTGCCAGCAGTTCCCCGGGACTAGCGGGATATGAGCAGTTCTTC. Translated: CASSSPGLAGYEQFF.

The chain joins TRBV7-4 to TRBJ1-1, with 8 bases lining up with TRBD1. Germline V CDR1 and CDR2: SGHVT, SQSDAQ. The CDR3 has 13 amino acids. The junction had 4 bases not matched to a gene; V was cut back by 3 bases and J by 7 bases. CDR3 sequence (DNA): TGTGCCAGCAGCTTTGGACAGGGCGATGAAGCTTTCTTT. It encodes CASSFGQGDEAFF. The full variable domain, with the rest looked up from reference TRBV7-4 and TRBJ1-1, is GAGVSQSPRYKVAKRGRDVALRCDSISGHVTLYWYRQTLGQGSEVLTYSQSDAQRDKSGRPSGRFSAERPERSVSTLKIQRTEQGDSAVYLCASSFGQGDEAFFGQGTRLTVV.

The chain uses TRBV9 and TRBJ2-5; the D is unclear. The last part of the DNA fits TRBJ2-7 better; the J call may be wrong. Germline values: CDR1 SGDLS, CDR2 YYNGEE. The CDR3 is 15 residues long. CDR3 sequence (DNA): TGTGCCAGCAGCCCCTCAGGAAGGAGCTCCTACGAGCAGTACTTC. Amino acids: CASSPSGRSSYEQYF.

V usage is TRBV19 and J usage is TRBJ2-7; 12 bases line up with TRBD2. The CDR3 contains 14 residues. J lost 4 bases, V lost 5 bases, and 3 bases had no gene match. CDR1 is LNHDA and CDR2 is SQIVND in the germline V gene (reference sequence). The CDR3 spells CASSVLAGGYEQYF. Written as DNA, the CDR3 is TGTGCCAGTAGTGTCCTAGCGGGAGGGTACGAGCAGTACTTC.

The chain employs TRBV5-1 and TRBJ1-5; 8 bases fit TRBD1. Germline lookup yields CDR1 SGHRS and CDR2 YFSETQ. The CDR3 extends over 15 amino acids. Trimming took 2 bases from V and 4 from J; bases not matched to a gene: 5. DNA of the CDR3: TGCGCCAGCAGCTTAGAGGGGACAGGTAATCAGCCCCAGCATTTT. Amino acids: CASSLEGTGNQPQHF.

For the CDR3, the DNA is TGTGCCAGCAGTGAAGCCGGCGTACTAGGTCAAGAGACCCAGTACTTC. It translates to CASSEAGVLGQETQYF. This rearrangement joins TRBV2 to TRBJ2-5, with D perhaps TRBD2 (5 bases). Germline V lookup: CDR1 SNHLY, CDR2 FYNNEI. The CDR3 is 16 residues long. V lost 0 bases and J lost 2, with 13 bases in between.

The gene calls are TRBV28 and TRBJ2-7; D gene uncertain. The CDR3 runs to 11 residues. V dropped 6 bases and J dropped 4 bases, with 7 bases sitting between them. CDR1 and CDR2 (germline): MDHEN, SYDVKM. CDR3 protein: CASSLAYEQYF. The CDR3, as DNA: TGTGCCAGCAGCCTTGCATACGAGCAGTACTTC.

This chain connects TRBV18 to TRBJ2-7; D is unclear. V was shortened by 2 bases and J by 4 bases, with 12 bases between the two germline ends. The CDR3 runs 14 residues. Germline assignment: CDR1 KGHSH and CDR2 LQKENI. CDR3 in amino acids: CASSPGSGSYEQYF. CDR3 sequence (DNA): TGTGCCAGCTCACCAGGCAGTGGTAGTTACGAGCAGTACTTC.

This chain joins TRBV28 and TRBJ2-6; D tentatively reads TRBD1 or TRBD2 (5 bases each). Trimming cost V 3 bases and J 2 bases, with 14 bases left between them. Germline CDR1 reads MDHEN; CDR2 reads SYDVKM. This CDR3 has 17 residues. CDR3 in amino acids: CASSFIEGLTGANVLTF. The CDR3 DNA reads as TGTGCCAGCAGTTTTATCGAGGGGTTAACTGGGGCCAACGTCCTGACTTTC.

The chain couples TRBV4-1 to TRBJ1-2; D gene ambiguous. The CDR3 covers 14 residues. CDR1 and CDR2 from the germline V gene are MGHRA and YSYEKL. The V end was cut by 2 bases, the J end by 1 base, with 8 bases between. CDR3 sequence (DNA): TGCGCCAGCAGCCAAATACAGAATAACTATGGCTACACCTTC. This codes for CASSQIQNNYGYTF.

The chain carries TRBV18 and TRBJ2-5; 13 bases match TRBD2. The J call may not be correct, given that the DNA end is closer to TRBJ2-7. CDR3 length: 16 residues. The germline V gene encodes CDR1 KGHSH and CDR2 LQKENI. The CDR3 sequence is CASSLFGLAGEYEQYF. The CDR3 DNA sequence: TGTGCCAGCTCACTTTTCGGACTAGCGGGAGAATACGAGCAGTACTTC.

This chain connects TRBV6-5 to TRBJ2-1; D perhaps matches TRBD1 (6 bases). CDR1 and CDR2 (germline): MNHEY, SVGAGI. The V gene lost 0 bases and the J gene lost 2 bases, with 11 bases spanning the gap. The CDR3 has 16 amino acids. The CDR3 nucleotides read TGTGCCAGCAGTTACTCGAGGGGGAGTACCTACAATGAGCAGTTCTTC. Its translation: CASSYSRGSTYNEQFF.

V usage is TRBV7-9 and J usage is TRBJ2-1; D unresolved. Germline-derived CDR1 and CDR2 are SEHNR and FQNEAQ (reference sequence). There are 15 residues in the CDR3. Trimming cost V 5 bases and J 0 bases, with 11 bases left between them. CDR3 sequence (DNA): TGTGCCAGCAGCCCCTTGGTATACTCCTACAATGAGCAGTTCTTC. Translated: CASSPLVYSYNEQFF.

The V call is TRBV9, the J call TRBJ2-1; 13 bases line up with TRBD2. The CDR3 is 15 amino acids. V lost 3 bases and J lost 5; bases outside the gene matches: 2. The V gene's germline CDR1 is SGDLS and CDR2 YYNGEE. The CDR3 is CASSDGTSGNNEQFF. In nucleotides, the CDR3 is TGTGCCAGCAGCGACGGGACTAGCGGGAACAATGAGCAGTTCTTC.

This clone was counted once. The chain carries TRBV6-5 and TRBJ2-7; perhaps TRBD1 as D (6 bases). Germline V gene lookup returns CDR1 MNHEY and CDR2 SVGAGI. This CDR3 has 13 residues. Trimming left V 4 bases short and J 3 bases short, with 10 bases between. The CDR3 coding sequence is TGTGCCAGCAGTTCGTGGACAGTCTACGAGCAGTACTTC. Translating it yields CASSSWTVYEQYF.

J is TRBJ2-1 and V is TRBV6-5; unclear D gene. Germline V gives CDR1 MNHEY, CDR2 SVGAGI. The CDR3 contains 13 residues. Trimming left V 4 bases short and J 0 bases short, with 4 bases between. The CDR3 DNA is TGTGCCAGCAGTTCCTACTCCTACAATGAGCAGTTCTTC. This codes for CASSSYSYNEQFF.